These 17 T cell receptor beta chains originate from one sample sequenced in a study of OX40 agonist ivuxolimab in advanced cancers. Assay: immunoSEQ multiplex PCR; the TCRdb copy retains only in-frame clones and omits some. Altogether 25,000 to 35,000 clones are present, approximately 84% being singletons, with the ten largest covering roughly a fifth. The material sequenced was CD4+ or CD8+ T cells sorted from blood, taken in a trial of the OX40 agonist ivuxolimab. The receptors derive from an adult with an advanced solid tumor such as melanoma, head and neck, liver or kidney cancer.

This clone was found once. The chain has TRBV5-1 and TRBJ2-5; 8 bases map to TRBD1. Unmatched junction bases numbered 11, after V lost 5 bases and J lost 5 bases. CDR1 and CDR2 (germline): SGHRS, YFSETQ. The CDR3 length is 15 residues. CDR3 DNA: TGCGCCAGCAGTTCGTTTCAGGGGGCGCAGGAGACCCAGTACTTC. Protein sequence: CASSSFQGAQETQYF.

V is TRBV27 and J is TRBJ1-5, with no clear D. Germline lookup yields CDR1 MNHEY and CDR2 SMNVEV (reference sequence). CDR3 size: 13 residues. Deletions cut 4 bases from V and 5 bases from J, with 9 bases between. CDR3 in amino acids: CASSSSRYQPQHF. CDR3 coding DNA: TGTGCCAGCAGTTCGTCCAGATATCAGCCCCAGCATTTT.

CDR3 region: CASSLVDYEQYF. CDR3 DNA: TGTGCCAGCAGCTTAGTGGATTACGAGCAGTACTTC. The V and J genes are TRBV11-2 and TRBJ2-7; D is unresolved. Looked up from germline, CDR1 is SGHAT and CDR2 is FQNNGV. The CDR3 runs to 12 residues. V lost 1 base, J lost 4 bases, and 5 bases lay in between.

The chain uses TRBV4-1 and TRBJ2-1; tentative D call: TRBD1 (5 bases). V lost 4 bases and J lost 6, with 10 bases in between. CDR1 MGHRA and CDR2 YSYEKL come from the germline V gene. The CDR3 has 13 residues. DNA of the CDR3: TGCGCCAGCAGCCGGGGCCCCGGCAATGAGCAGTTCTTC. Translated: CASSRGPGNEQFF.

The chain employs TRBV4-1 and TRBJ1-3, with no clear D. The CDR3 extends over 15 amino acids. V was cut by 3 bases and J by 0 bases, with 9 bases left in between. Germline CDR1 and CDR2: MGHRA and YSYEKL. CDR3 amino acids: CASSQAIGSGNTIYF. The CDR3 bases are TGCGCCAGCAGCCAGGCTATAGGCTCTGGAAACACCATATATTTT.

J is TRBJ1-5 and V is TRBV4-1; no reliable D call. Germline V gene data show CDR1 as MGHRA and CDR2 as YSYEKL. The CDR3 contains 16 residues. Trimming cost V 4 bases and J 2 bases, with 15 bases left between them. The CDR3 coding sequence is TGCGCCAGCAGCCCCCCCGGAGGCGCGGGCAATCAGCCCCAGCATTTT. Translated, it gives CASSPPGGAGNQPQHF.

The chain recombines TRBV19 with TRBJ2-7, with D possibly matching TRBD2 (6 bases). The CDR3 consists of 15 residues. Trimming stripped 2 bases from V and 3 bases from J, with 14 bases between. CDR1 and CDR2 (germline): LNHDA, SQIVND (reference sequence). In DNA, the CDR3 is TGTGCCAGTAGTATAAACGCCGGAGGGCTCTACGAGCAGTACTTC. This translates into CASSINAGGLYEQYF.

The chain couples TRBV7-9 to TRBJ1-1; 9 bases agree with TRBD1. The CDR3 consists of 13 residues. V gave up 8 bases and J gave up 2 bases; unmatched junction bases: 3. The germline CDR1 and CDR2 sequences are SEHNR and FQNEAQ (reference sequence). Written as DNA, the CDR3 is TGTGCCAGCCAACAGGGGGCAAACACTGAAGCTTTCTTT. Protein sequence: CASQQGANTEAFF.

Worth noting for this clone: One junction end does not reproduce the germline sequence, and a read error may be involved. The genes are TRBV27 and TRBJ2-3, with 10 nucleotides matching TRBD2. The length of the CDR3 is 15 residues. In germline, CDR1 is MNHEY, CDR2 SMNVEV (reference sequence). CDR3 loop: CASSTVAGGTDAQYF. For the CDR3, the DNA is TGTGCCAGCAGTACAGTAGCGGGGGGCACAGATGCGCAGTATTTT.

The gene calls are TRBV14 and TRBJ2-7, with D possibly matching TRBD1 (6 bases). Trimming took 5 bases from V and 2 from J, leaving 16 bases between them. CDR3 length equals 15 residues. CDR1 and CDR2 from the germline V gene are SGHDN and FVKESK. CDR3 sequence: CASSKGEFLPYEQYF. CDR3 nucleotide sequence: TGTGCCAGCAGCAAGGGGGAGTTCCTTCCCTACGAGCAGTACTTC.

This clone was seen a single time. This chain joins TRBV4-2 and TRBJ2-3; D perhaps matches TRBD2 (7 bases). From germline, CDR1 is LGHNA and CDR2 YNFKEQ. The CDR3 covers 17 residues. The germline V and J ends were trimmed by 6 bases and 0 bases, with 19 bases remaining between them. The CDR3 bases are TGTGCCAGCAGATCACCAGTTGGGGGGGCCAGCACAGATACGCAGTATTTT. Translating gives CASRSPVGGASTDTQYF.

As to this clone: The identical CDR3 is also encoded by other nucleotide sequences in the sample. The V and J genes are TRBV4-1 and TRBJ1-2; no definite D call. V lost 0 bases and J lost 2, with 7 bases in between. The CDR3 runs to 14 residues. Germline-derived CDR1 and CDR2 are MGHRA and YSYEKL. The CDR3 DNA reads as TGCGCCAGCAGCCAAGATCCGGGGAACTATGGCTACACCTTC. The encoded protein is CASSQDPGNYGYTF.

CDR3: CASSLETSGRAGELFF. DNA for the CDR3: TGTGCCAGCAGCTTGGAGACTAGCGGGAGGGCCGGGGAGCTGTTTTTT. The V and J genes are TRBV13 and TRBJ2-2; 14 positions match TRBD2. Germline values: CDR1 PRHDT, CDR2 FYEKMQ (reference sequence). The length of the CDR3 is 16 residues. After removal of 3 bases from V and 6 bases from J, the junction contained 3 bases not matched to a gene.

The V and J genes are TRBV2 and TRBJ2-3; 7 nucleotides line up with TRBD1. This CDR3 contains 13 residues. Germline V gene lookup returns CDR1 SNHLY and CDR2 FYNNEI. J gave up 2 bases and V 9 bases, and 5 bases lay outside the gene matches. The DNA for the CDR3 is TGTGCCAGAGACAGGGCGAACACAGATACGCAGTATTTT. Translated, it gives CARDRANTDTQYF. Variable domain in full (rest from reference TRBV2 and TRBJ2-3): EPEVTQTPSHQVTQMGQEVILRCVPISNHLYFYWYRQILGQKVEFLVSFYNNEISEKSEIFDDQFSVERPDGSNFTLKIRSTKLEDSAMYFCARDRANTDTQYFGPGTRLTVL.

By share, this clone counts as medium-sized. The J gene is TRBJ1-1, the V gene TRBV7-2, with D unresolved. The CDR3 loop spans 12 amino acids. Germline-derived CDR1 and CDR2 are SGHTA and FQGNSA. V lost 3 bases and J 8 bases, leaving 10 bases between the germline ends. The CDR3 region has the DNA TGTGCCAGCAGCTTTGATGGGGTCGAAGCTTTCTTT. Its translation is CASSFDGVEAFF.

The V gene is TRBV9, the J gene TRBJ2-3, with a weak D call TRBD2 (6 bases). The CDR3 covers 16 residues. Germline CDR1 and CDR2: SGDLS and YYNGEE. V lost 0 bases and J lost 4, with 15 bases in between. The chain's CDR3 is CASSVAISGSPDTQYF. As DNA, the CDR3 is TGTGCCAGCAGCGTAGCTATCAGCGGGTCCCCAGATACGCAGTATTTT.

This rearrangement joins TRBV27 to TRBJ1-1; D possibly corresponds to TRBD1 (5 bases). The CDR3 is 12 amino acids. The germline V gene encodes CDR1 MNHEY and CDR2 SMNVEV (reference sequence). Trimming removed 8 bases at V and 7 bases at J, with 14 bases between. The CDR3 DNA follows: TGTGCCAGCCGCAGGGTCGGCAGTGAAGCTTTCTTT. Protein sequence: CASRRVGSEAFF.